One sample yielded the 30 T cell receptor beta chains listed below, sequenced in a study of graft-versus-host responses after intestinal transplantation. Data came from immunoSEQ multiplex PCR; TCRdb stores just in-frame clones and leaves some out. Here the sample spans tens of thousands of clones, roughly 90% being singletons. The starting material, graft tissue, was processed to release intraepithelial and lamina propria lymphocytes. The specimen comprised ileum tissue, sampled around seven months after intestinal transplant. These receptors were obtained from a human patient who received an intestinal transplant, so some T cells may come from the graft donor.

The V call is TRBV6-1, the J call TRBJ2-7; D possibly corresponds to TRBD2 (5 bases). CDR1 is MNHNS, CDR2 SASEGT, per germline. V was trimmed by 0 bases and J by 10 bases, leaving 28 bases between them. This CDR3 has 18 residues. The CDR3 DNA follows: TGTGCCAGCAGTGAAGCGCGGGCGGGCTTGGGTCGGGCAATCGTCCAGTACTTC. Protein product: CASSEARAGLGRAIVQYF.

This chain uses TRBV5-6 with TRBJ2-7, with D perhaps matching TRBD1 (5 bases). The CDR3 is 15 amino acids. Deletions cut 0 bases from V and 7 bases from J, with 17 bases between. CDR1 and CDR2 (germline): SGHDT, YYEEEE. CDR3 nucleotides: TGTGCCAGCAGCTTGGCAGGGTTCGGACAAAGTGAGCAGTACTTC. The encoded protein is CASSLAGFGQSEQYF.

This chain uses TRBV10-2 with TRBJ2-1, with 10 bases identical to TRBD1. This CDR3 has 15 amino acids. CDR1 WSHSY and CDR2 SAAADI come from the germline V gene. J was trimmed by 0 bases and V by 6 bases; bases with no gene match: 2. The CDR3: CASRGQGSSYNEQFF. The CDR3 bases are TGCGCCAGCAGGGGACAGGGGAGCTCCTACAATGAGCAGTTCTTC.

V and J are TRBV11-2 and TRBJ2-7; D perhaps matches TRBD2 (6 bases). From germline, CDR1 is SGHAT and CDR2 FQNNGV. Trimming cost V 3 bases and J 1 base, with 10 bases left between them. The CDR3 runs 14 residues. In DNA form, the CDR3 reads TGTGCCAGCAGCTTTCCCGCGGGGTCCTACGAGCAGTACTTC. Residues: CASSFPAGSYEQYF.

The chain recombines TRBV30 with TRBJ2-5; either TRBD1 or TRBD2 may fit D (5 bases each). This CDR3 contains 11 residues. Germline V gene sequence: CDR1 GTSNPN, CDR2 SVGIG (reference sequence). Trimming pared 4 bases from V and 5 bases from J, leaving 8 bases between. The CDR3 spells CAWMWGETQYF. The DNA of the CDR3 is TGTGCCTGGATGTGGGGGGAGACCCAGTACTTC.

This chain links TRBV21-1 with TRBJ2-7; TRBD1, the D gene given by the table, was not confirmed from the DNA. TRBV21-1 is given as a pseudogene. This CDR3 has 15 amino acids. CDR3 region: CASSSTDRETYEQYF. The CDR3 bases are TGTGCCAGCAGCTCCACGGACAGGGAAACCTACGAGCAGTACTTC.

The chain combines TRBV27 with TRBJ1-2, with 12 bases lining up with TRBD1. After removal of 3 bases from V and 7 bases from J, the junction contained 3 bases not matched to a gene. CDR1 and CDR2 (germline): MNHEY, SMNVEV (reference sequence). The CDR3 length is 14 residues. The CDR3 spells CASSLGQGASGYTF. CDR3 nucleotides: TGTGCCAGCAGTTTGGGACAGGGGGCCTCTGGCTACACCTTC.

The rearrangement joins TRBV5-1 to TRBJ2-3; D is uncertain. CDR3 size: 15 residues. V lost 3 bases and J lost 1, with 12 bases in between. CDR1 and CDR2 from the germline V gene are SGHRS and YFSETQ. The CDR3, as DNA: TGCGCCAGCAGCTGGGTCGCTGACCGCACAGATACGCAGTATTTT. Its protein is CASSWVADRTDTQYF.

The chain uses TRBV6-6 and TRBJ2-5; D could derive from TRBD1 or TRBD2 (6 bases each). Germline loops: CDR1 MNHNY, CDR2 SVGAGI (reference sequence). With 1 base removed from V and 1 base from J, the gap between germline ends came to 7 bases. The CDR3 spans 14 residues. The CDR3 region is CASSYWGAQETQYF. In DNA, the CDR3 is TGTGCCAGCAGTTACTGGGGGGCCCAAGAGACCCAGTACTTC.

This clone was seen a single time. The chain employs TRBV6-5 and TRBJ2-1; TRBD2 matches at 8 bases. CDR3 length: 15 residues. Germline V gives CDR1 MNHEY, CDR2 SVGAGI. Germline trimming cut 6 bases from V and 2 bases from J; bases unmatched to any gene: 6. The CDR3 region has the DNA TGTGCCAGCAGCCAGAACGGGAGGGCCTACAATGAGCAGTTCTTC. Its translation: CASSQNGRAYNEQFF.

This clone was counted a few times. V and J are TRBV30 and TRBJ1-5; no definite D call. The CDR3 runs 13 residues. CDR1 and CDR2 (germline): GTSNPN, SVGIG (reference sequence). V gave up 0 bases and J gave up 4 bases, with 7 bases separating them. CDR3 DNA sequence: TGTGCCTGGAGTGTCAGACGTAATCAGCCCCAGCATTTT. This sequence encodes CAWSVRRNQPQHF.

The J gene is TRBJ1-5, the V gene TRBV10-3; a possible D gene is TRBD1 (6 bases). The V and J ends lost 0 bases and 4 bases respectively, with 10 bases between them. Per germline, CDR1 ENHRY and CDR2 SYGVKD. The CDR3 covers 15 residues. The CDR3 nucleotides read TGTGCCATCAGTGAGTCCGGACAGCGGAATCAGCCCCAGCATTTT. Its protein is CAISESGQRNQPQHF.

The chain carries TRBV4-1 and TRBJ1-2, with 10 bases aligning to TRBD1. V lost 1 base to trimming and J lost 6 bases; unmatched junction nucleotides: 8. CDR1 MGHRA and CDR2 YSYEKL come from the germline V gene. This CDR3 region has 16 residues. The CDR3 here is CASSQGGQGMRDGYTF. CDR3 bases: TGCGCCAGCAGCCAAGGGGGACAGGGGATGCGGGATGGCTACACCTTC.

This rearrangement joins TRBV4-1 to TRBJ2-1; D might be TRBD2 (6 bases). The V end was cut by 0 bases, the J end by 4 bases, with 16 bases between. The CDR3 spans 17 residues. Germline loops: CDR1 MGHRA, CDR2 YSYEKL. CDR3 nucleotides: TGCGCCAGCAGCCAAGACTCACTAGCTAGAGCTTACAATGAGCAGTTCTTC. It translates to CASSQDSLARAYNEQFF.

Points on this clone: This same CDR3 is encoded by further DNA sequences in the sample. V and J are TRBV6-5 and TRBJ1-2; D remains ambiguous. The germline V gene encodes CDR1 MNHEY and CDR2 SVGAGI. The V end was cut by 5 bases, the J end by 2 bases, with 12 bases between. The CDR3 runs 14 residues. The CDR3 region has the DNA TGTGCCAGCAGTAATTCCGGACGGAACTATGGCTACACCTTC. Translating it yields CASSNSGRNYGYTF.

This clone was seen only once. This chain joins TRBV30 and TRBJ2-7, with unresolved D. V lost 0 bases, J lost 5 bases, and 11 bases lay in between. The CDR3 loop spans 13 amino acids. The germline V gene has CDR1 GTSNPN and CDR2 SVGIG (reference sequence). CDR3 protein: CAWSVLARNEQYF. CDR3 in DNA: TGTGCCTGGAGTGTACTGGCGAGGAACGAGCAGTACTTC.

The chain joins TRBV9 to TRBJ2-3; 8 positions agree with TRBD1. V trimming: 4 bases; J trimming: 2 bases; junction bases outside the gene matches: 6. The CDR3 is 15 residues long. The germline V gene has CDR1 SGDLS and CDR2 YYNGEE. The CDR3 is CASSPPTGATDTQYF. The CDR3, as DNA: TGTGCCAGCAGCCCTCCGACAGGGGCCACAGATACGCAGTATTTT.

V gene TRBV11-2 combines with J gene TRBJ2-3; D possibly corresponds to TRBD2 (6 bases). The CDR3 is made up of 12 amino acids. The germline V gene encodes CDR1 SGHAT and CDR2 FQNNGV. V lost 2 bases and J 9 bases, leaving 9 bases between the germline ends. CDR3 sequence (DNA): TGTGCCAGCAGCTTACGGACTACCACGCAGTATTTT. The encoded protein is CASSLRTTTQYF.

This sequence joins TRBV9 and TRBJ2-5; D may be TRBD2 (6 bases). Germline V lookup: CDR1 SGDLS, CDR2 YYNGEE. V dropped 2 bases and J dropped 5 bases, with 16 bases sitting between them. The CDR3 consists of 15 residues. The CDR3 region has the DNA TGTGCCAGCAGCGTGGGAGGTGGTAGATTGGAGACCCAGTACTTC. As protein: CASSVGGGRLETQYF.

V and J are TRBV28 and TRBJ2-1; D possibly matches TRBD1 or TRBD2 (5 bases each). Germline lookup yields CDR1 MDHEN and CDR2 SYDVKM. Trimming stripped 5 bases from V and 4 bases from J, with 15 bases between. CDR3 length equals 15 residues. The CDR3 spells CASSPAGTYYNEQFF. CDR3 DNA sequence: TGTGCCAGCAGTCCAGCCGGGACCTATTACAATGAGCAGTTCTTC.

The V gene is TRBV2, the J gene TRBJ2-5; 11 bases fit TRBD2. Germline V CDR1 and CDR2: SNHLY, FYNNEI. The junction had 7 bases not matched to a gene; V was cut back by 0 bases and J by 4 bases. CDR3 length: 17 amino acids. CDR3: CASSEAAALAGVETQYF. The CDR3 region has the DNA TGTGCCAGCAGTGAAGCAGCCGCACTAGCGGGAGTAGAGACCCAGTACTTC. Full variable domain (remainder filled in from reference TRBV2 and TRBJ2-5): EPEVTQTPSHQVTQMGQEVILRCVPISNHLYFYWYRQILGQKVEFLVSFYNNEISEKSEIFDDQFSVERPDGSNFTLKIRSTKLEDSAMYFCASSEAAALAGVETQYFGPGTRLLVL.

The chain uses TRBV10-3 and TRBJ2-3; 8 bases agree with TRBD2. With V trimmed by 5 bases and J by 4 bases, 5 bases remained unmatched. Germline values: CDR1 ENHRY, CDR2 SYGVKD. The CDR3 consists of 14 residues. The CDR3 DNA sequence: TGTGCCATCAGTCAGCGGGAGACGGCAGATACGCAGTATTTT. Amino acids: CAISQRETADTQYF.

This chain joins TRBV7-9 and TRBJ1-2; 7 positions match TRBD1. CDR3 size: 14 residues. Germline CDR1 and CDR2: SEHNR and FQNEAQ (reference sequence). The junction had 11 bases not matched to a gene; V was cut back by 5 bases and J by 8 bases. The CDR3 bases are TGTGCCAGCAGCGGTCGACAGGGAGTATGGGGCTACACCTTC. It translates to CASSGRQGVWGYTF.

This clone was recorded only once. The rearrangement uses TRBV9 and TRBJ2-3; 8 bases map to TRBD2. The J segment lost 3 bases and the V segment lost 4 bases, leaving 13 bases of the junction unmatched. The CDR3 totals 17 residues. Germline V lookup: CDR1 SGDLS, CDR2 YYNGEE. The CDR3 DNA reads TGTGCCAGCAGCTTCTCTCCGGGACTAGATACAACAGATACGCAGTATTTT. It is translated as CASSFSPGLDTTDTQYF.

The chain carries TRBV5-1 and TRBJ1-4; TRBD1 aligns across 8 bases. Looked up from germline, CDR1 is SGHRS and CDR2 is YFSETQ. Trimming removed 0 bases from V and 5 bases from J; junction bases left unmatched: 0. The CDR3 consists of 14 residues. The CDR3 region has the DNA TGCGCCAGCAGCTTGGGGGACAGGAATGAAAAACTGTTTTTT. Amino acids: CASSLGDRNEKLFF. The full variable domain, rest sourced from reference TRBV5-1 and TRBJ1-4, is KAGVTQTPRYLIKTRGQQVTLSCSPISGHRSVSWYQQTPGQGLQFLFEYFSETQRNKGNFPGRFSGRQFSNSRSEMNVSTLELGDSALYLCASSLGDRNEKLFFGSGTQLSVL.

The rearrangement links TRBV9 to TRBJ1-1; D is undetermined. The V and J ends lost 0 bases and 0 bases respectively, with 6 bases between them. The germline CDR1 and CDR2 sequences are SGDLS and YYNGEE. CDR3 length equals 14 residues. The chain's CDR3 is CASSVGAVNTEAFF. CDR3 bases: TGTGCCAGCAGCGTAGGTGCGGTGAACACTGAAGCTTTCTTT.

This clone was found once. CDR3 amino acids: CASNFREGSPLHF. The CDR3 DNA reads as TGTGCCAGCAATTTCCGGGAAGGCTCACCCCTCCACTTT. The chain joins TRBV2 to TRBJ1-6; D is undetermined. V shed 7 bases and J shed 10 bases, with 14 bases lying between them. The CDR3 length is 13 residues. Germline V gives CDR1 SNHLY, CDR2 FYNNEI.

A few counts support this clone. The chain employs TRBV6-1 and TRBJ2-7; the D call may be TRBD1 or TRBD2 (5 bases each). Germline V gives CDR1 MNHNS, CDR2 SASEGT. With 8 bases removed from V and 8 bases from J, the gap between germline ends came to 19 bases. This CDR3 spans 13 amino acids. The CDR3: CASEGTTPRKQYF. CDR3 DNA sequence: TGTGCCAGCGAGGGGACGACTCCGAGGAAGCAGTACTTC.

This sequence joins TRBV28 and TRBJ1-1; 7 bases line up with TRBD1. V trimming: 3 bases; J trimming: 2 bases; junction bases outside the gene matches: 3. CDR1 is MDHEN and CDR2 is SYDVKM in the germline V gene. The CDR3 contains 14 residues. For the CDR3, the DNA is TGTGCCAGCAGTTTGGGACAGACTAACACTGAAGCTTTCTTT. As protein: CASSLGQTNTEAFF.

The chain joins TRBV28 to TRBJ2-7, with D possibly TRBD1 on 6 matching bases. Trimming stripped 2 bases from V and 0 bases from J, with 11 bases between. CDR1 MDHEN and CDR2 SYDVKM come from the germline V gene. CDR3 length: 15 amino acids. The CDR3 loop reads CASSLGGRGSYEQYF. CDR3 nucleotide sequence: TGTGCCAGCAGTTTAGGGGGCCGGGGCTCCTACGAGCAGTACTTC.